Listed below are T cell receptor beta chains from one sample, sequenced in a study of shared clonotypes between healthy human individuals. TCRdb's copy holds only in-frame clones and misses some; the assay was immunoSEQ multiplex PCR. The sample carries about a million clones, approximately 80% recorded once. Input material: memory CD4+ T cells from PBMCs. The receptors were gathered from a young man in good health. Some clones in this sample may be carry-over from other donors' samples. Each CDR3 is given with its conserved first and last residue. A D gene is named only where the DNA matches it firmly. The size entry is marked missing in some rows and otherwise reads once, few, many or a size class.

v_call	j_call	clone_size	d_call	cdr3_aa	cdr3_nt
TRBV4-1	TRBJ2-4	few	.	CASSQDGENIQYF	TGCGCCAGCAGCCAAGACGGGGAAAACATTCAGTACTTC
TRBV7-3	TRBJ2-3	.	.	CASSSTPGTADTQYF	TGTGCCAGCAGCTCAACCCCCGGGACCGCAGATACGCAGTATTTT
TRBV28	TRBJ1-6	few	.	CASSGRGGNSPLHF	TGTGCCAGCAGTGGCAGGGGTGGTAATTCACCCCTCCACTTT
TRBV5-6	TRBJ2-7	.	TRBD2	CASGHGLVAGSYEQYF	TGTGCCAGCGGCCACGGGTTGGTAGCGGGGTCCTACGAGCAGTACTTC
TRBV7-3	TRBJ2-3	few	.	CASGPGASTDTQYF	TGTGCCAGCGGTCCGGGGGCTAGCACAGATACGCAGTATTTT
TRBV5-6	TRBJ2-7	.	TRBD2	CASSPGGSGNFYEQYF	TGTGCCAGCAGCCCAGGAGGTAGCGGGAACTTCTACGAGCAGTACTTC
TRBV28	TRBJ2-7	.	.	CASIPGGARSYEQYF	TGTGCCAGCATCCCAGGAGGGGCCAGGTCCTACGAGCAGTACTTC
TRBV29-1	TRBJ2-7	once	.	CSVGLDSTTYEQYF	TGCAGCGTTGGACTGGATTCTACTACCTACGAGCAGTACTTC
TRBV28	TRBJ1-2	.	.	CASSYRAFRSYTF	TGTGCCAGCAGCTACAGGGCCTTCCGGAGCTACACCTTC
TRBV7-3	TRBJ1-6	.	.	CASSLTPFSPLHF	TGTGCCAGCAGCTTAACGCCTTTCTCACCCCTCCACTTT
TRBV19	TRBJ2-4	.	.	CASSPRWRRGEDIQYF	TGTGCCAGTAGTCCCCGTTGGCGCAGGGGGGAGGACATTCAGTACTTC
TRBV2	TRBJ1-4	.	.	CASTPARELFF	TGTGCCAGCACGCCCGCTAGGGAACTGTTTTTT
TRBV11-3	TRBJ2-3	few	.	CASSGGALDSTDTQYF	TGTGCCAGCAGCGGCGGGGCTTTGGATAGCACAGATACGCAGTATTTT
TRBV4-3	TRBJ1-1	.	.	CASSLRGGGEAFF	TGCGCCAGCAGTTTGAGGGGAGGTGGTGAAGCTTTCTTT
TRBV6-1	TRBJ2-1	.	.	CASSEVLQQSLYNEQFF	TGTGCCAGCAGTGAAGTTTTGCAGCAGAGTCTCTACAATGAGCAGTTCTTC
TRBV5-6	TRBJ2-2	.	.	CASSLVSAGELFF	TGTGCCAGCAGCTTGGTGTCCGCCGGGGAGCTGTTTTTT
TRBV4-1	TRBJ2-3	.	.	CASSQVRGLGTDTQYF	TGCGCCAGCAGCCAAGTCCGTGGGTTGGGCACAGATACGCAGTATTTT
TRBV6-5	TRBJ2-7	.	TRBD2	CASSRGGDTSYEQYF	TGTGCCAGCAGCCGGGGGGGGGACACGTCCTACGAGCAGTACTTC
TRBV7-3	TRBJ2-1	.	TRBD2	CASSILGTSGFHEQFF	TGTGCCAGCAGCATATTGGGGACTAGCGGGTTCCATGAGCAGTTCTTC
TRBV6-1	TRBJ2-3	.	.	CAGASLSTDTQYF	TGTGCCGGAGCGTCCCTTAGCACAGATACGCAGTATTTT
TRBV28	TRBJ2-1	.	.	CASSSPSPRSYNEQFF	TGTGCCAGCAGTTCCCCCTCCCCCCGCTCCTACAATGAGCAGTTCTTC
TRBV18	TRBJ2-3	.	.	CASSPLASAQSTDTQYF	TGTGCCAGCTCACCTCTGGCTAGCGCCCAGAGCACAGATACGCAGTATTTT
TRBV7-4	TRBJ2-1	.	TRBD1	CASSLGPPGGDEQFF	TGTGCCAGCAGCTTAGGACCACCAGGGGGCGATGAGCAGTTCTTC
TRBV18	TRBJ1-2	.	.	CASSPEDGYGYTF	TGTGCCAGCTCACCAGAAGACGGCTATGGCTACACCTTC
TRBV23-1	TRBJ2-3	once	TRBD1	CATHPTGQPTDTQYF	TGCGCCACCCACCCGACGGGACAGCCCACAGATACGCAGTATTTT
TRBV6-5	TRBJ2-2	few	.	CASSYSAGELFF	TGTGCCAGCAGTTACTCGGCCGGGGAGCTGTTTTTT
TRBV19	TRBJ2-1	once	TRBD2	CASTESGTSGRRNEQFF	TGTGCCAGTACCGAGTCTGGGACTAGCGGGAGAAGGAATGAGCAGTTCTTC
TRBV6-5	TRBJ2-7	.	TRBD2	CASSYSGRFSEQYF	TGTGCCAGCAGTTACAGCGGGAGATTCTCCGAGCAGTACTTC
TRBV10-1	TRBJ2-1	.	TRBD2	CASSPSLAGGENEQFF	TGCGCCAGCAGTCCCTCACTAGCGGGAGGAGAAAATGAGCAGTTCTTC
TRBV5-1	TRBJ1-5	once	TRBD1	CASSPGTELLMGHQPQHF	TGCGCCAGCAGCCCCGGGACAGAGTTGCTGATGGGACATCAGCCCCAGCATTTT
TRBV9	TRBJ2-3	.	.	CASSATLGRVADTQYF	TGTGCCAGCAGCGCAACATTAGGGAGAGTGGCAGATACGCAGTATTTT
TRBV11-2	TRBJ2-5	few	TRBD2	CASSPTSGQETQYF	TGTGCCAGCAGTCCGACTAGCGGTCAAGAGACCCAGTACTTC
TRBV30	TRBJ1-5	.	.	CAWTQGGQPQHF	TGTGCCTGGACCCAGGGTGGTCAGCCCCAGCATTTT
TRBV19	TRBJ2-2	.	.	CASSIAWGGELFF	TGTGCCAGTAGTATAGCTTGGGGCGGGGAGCTGTTTTTT
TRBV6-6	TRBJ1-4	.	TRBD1	CASRGTAGNEKLFF	TGTGCCAGCAGGGGGACAGCTGGTAATGAAAAACTGTTTTTT
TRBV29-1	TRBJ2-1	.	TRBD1	CSVGQGAAYNEQFF	TGCAGCGTAGGACAGGGGGCTGCCTACAATGAGCAGTTCTTC
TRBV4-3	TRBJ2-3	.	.	CASSQLQGDTQYF	TGCGCCAGCAGCCAACTACAGGGAGATACGCAGTATTTT
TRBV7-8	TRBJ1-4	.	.	CASSLGLGGNEKLFF	TGTGCCAGCAGCTTAGGGCTGGGGGGGAATGAAAAACTGTTTTTT
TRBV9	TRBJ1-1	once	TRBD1	CASSPMTGVPEAFF	TGTGCCAGCAGCCCTATGACAGGGGTCCCTGAAGCTTTCTTT
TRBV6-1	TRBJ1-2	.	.	CASSGLRASGYTF	TGTGCCAGCAGTGGTCTCAGGGCCTCTGGCTACACCTTC
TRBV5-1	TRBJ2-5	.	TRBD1	CASSLGPGRTGLETQYF	TGCGCCAGCAGCTTGGGCCCGGGGAGGACAGGGTTGGAGACCCAGTACTTC
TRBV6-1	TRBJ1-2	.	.	CASSARDAASYGYTF	TGTGCCAGCAGTGCCAGGGACGCCGCCTCGTATGGCTACACCTTC
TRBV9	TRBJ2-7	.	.	CASSAQVEHYEQYF	TGTGCCAGCAGCGCGCAGGTGGAGCACTACGAGCAGTACTTC
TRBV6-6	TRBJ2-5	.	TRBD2	CASSGGVQETQYF	TGTGCCAGCAGCGGGGGGGTGCAAGAGACCCAGTACTTC
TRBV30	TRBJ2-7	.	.	CAWSDPGSLFYEQYF	TGTGCCTGGAGTGATCCTGGGAGCCTTTTCTACGAGCAGTACTTC
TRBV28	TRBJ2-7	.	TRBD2	CASSLGPSGPYEQYF	TGTGCCAGCAGTTTAGGGCCTAGCGGACCCTACGAGCAGTACTTC